This entry features one T cell receptor beta chain sequence. Its antigen is currently unknown. The germline V gene encodes CDR1 MDHEN and CDR2 SYDVKM. Trimming cost V 1 base and J 11 bases, with 17 bases left between them. This CDR3 comprises 14 residues. Sequencing of DNA taken from cultured CD4+ T cells relied on the Oncomine TCR Beta short-read assay. Once CD4+ T cells had been cultured, genomic DNA was extracted from them. TCRdb re-derived calls from the PCR reads in MiXCR, one entry per CDR3 protein. This repertoire shows around 27,000 distinct CDR3 sequences, roughly a third found once; its top ten account for 3% to 4%. Documented time point: late sampling 161 to 241 days after vaccination in a few convalescent patients. Treatment reported: roughly 10-day PBMC culture with coronavirus spike peptide pools or control peptides (ViraFEST assay). The sample belongs to a study of vaccination and CD4 T cells after COVID-19. Overall study results and limits: Reactive clone data from convalescent patients indicated a median of approximately 90% appearing only post-vaccination.

The clonotype was recovered from a human donor who had recovered from COVID-19. The sequencing here drew on CD4+ T cells from blood, cultured in vitro, taken about 7 months after SARS-CoV-2 vaccination. The J gene is TRBJ1-1, the V gene TRBV28; D is perhaps TRBD1 (6 bases). CDR3 nucleotides: TGTGCCAGCAGTTTATTGGTAGCGGGGGCGGGGGCTTTCTTT. Amino acids: CASSLLVAGAGAFF.